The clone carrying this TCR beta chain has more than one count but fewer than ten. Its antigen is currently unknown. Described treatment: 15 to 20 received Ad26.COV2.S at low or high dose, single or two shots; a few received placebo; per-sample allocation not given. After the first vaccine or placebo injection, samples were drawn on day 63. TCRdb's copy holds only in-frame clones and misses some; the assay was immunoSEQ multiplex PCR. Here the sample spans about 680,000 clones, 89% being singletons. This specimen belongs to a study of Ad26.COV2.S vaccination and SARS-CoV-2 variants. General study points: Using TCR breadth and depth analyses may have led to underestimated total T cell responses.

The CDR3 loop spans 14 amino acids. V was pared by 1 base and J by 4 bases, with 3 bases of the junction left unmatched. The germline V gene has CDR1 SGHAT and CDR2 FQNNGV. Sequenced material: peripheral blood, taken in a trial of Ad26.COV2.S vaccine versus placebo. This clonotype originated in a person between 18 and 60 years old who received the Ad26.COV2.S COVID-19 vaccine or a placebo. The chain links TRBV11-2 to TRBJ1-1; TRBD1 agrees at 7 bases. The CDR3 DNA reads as TGTGCCAGCAGCTTAGCCGGGACAGCCACTGAAGCTTTCTTT. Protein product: CASSLAGTATEAFF.